In this sample, the clone carrying this T cell receptor (beta chain) turned up a few times. Its matching antigen is unknown. Using a J-beta primer mix together with a sample-barcoded 5' primer, a second PCR was run for roughly 6 to 12 cycles. A 12-random-nucleotide template-switch adaptor tagged each cDNA molecule. TCRdb re-called the 5' RACE reads through MiXCR, storing one row per CDR3 protein. Here the sample spans about 750,000 distinct CDR3 sequences, 53% being singletons. This entry belongs to a study of blood T cells in healthy people across ages. CDR1 is SGHRS and CDR2 is YFSETQ in the germline V gene. V was clipped by 1 base and J by 6 bases; unmatched bases: 7. CDR3 size: 15 residues. Study-wide points: Unsorted PBMCs blocked a conclusive comparison of naive and antigen-experienced cells.

There were at least 6 micrograms of total RNA extracted from every sample. This clonotype was sampled from a man older than 75 in good health. The source material was blood. The chain recombines TRBV5-1 with TRBJ2-7; 10 positions agree with TRBD2. In DNA form, the CDR3 reads TGCGCCAGCAGCTTGAGGGCTAGCGGGAGTTGCGAGCAGTACTTC. Translated, it gives CASSLRASGSCEQYF. Looking up the rest from reference TRBV5-1 and TRBJ2-7 gives the full variable domain: KAGVTQTPRYLIKTRGQQVTLSCSPISGHRSVSWYQQTPGQGLQFLFEYFSETQRNKGNFPGRFSGRQFSNSRSEMNVSTLELGDSALYLCASSLRASGSCEQYFGPGTRLTVT.